This T cell receptor (beta chain) was found in a study of T cell repertoires in cytomegalovirus infection. Remarks on this clonotype: The junction differs from germline at one of its ends, possibly a read error.

The germline V gene has CDR1 LNHDA and CDR2 SQIVND (reference sequence). The CDR3 contains 18 residues. TCRdb re-called the reads with MiXCR, one entry per CDR3 protein. The repertoire holds approximately 500,000 distinct CDR3 sequences, with 16% as singletons. The genes are TRBV19 and TRBJ2-2; the D call may be TRBD1 or TRBD2 (6 bases each). The sample was CD8+ T cells from PBMCs. This TCR came from a human donor in good health (CMV status not recorded). Some clones in this sample may be carry-over from other donors' samples. CDR3 nucleotide sequence: TGTGCCAGTAGTCTCCAAGGGATTGGGACACCGAACACCGGGGGGCTGTTTTTT. This gives the protein CASSLQGIGTPNTGGLFF. The full variable domain, its missing parts supplied by reference TRBV19 and TRBJ2-2, is DGGITQSPKYLFRKEGQNVTLSCEQNLNHDAMYWYRQDPGQGLRLIYYSQIVNDFQKGDIAEGYSVSREKKESFPLTVTSAQKNPTAFYLCASSLQGIGTPNTGGLFFGEGSRLTVL.